The T cell receptor beta chain described here comes from a study of blood T cell repertoires in COVID-19. Turning to the study itself: In each case, the material was cDNA or gDNA derived from T cells, B-cell-depleted T cells, or PBMCs.

Per the authors' pipeline: Counts of nucleated cells, estimated from reference gene primer amplification, were obtained. Assay used: immunoSEQ multiplex PCR; TCRdb lists only in-frame clones, some missing. V, J and clone size are taken as reported in that table, and D and trimming were inferred from the DNA itself. The table includes some 130,000 clones, about 89% detected once. V gave up 5 bases and J gave up 2 bases; unmatched junction bases: 8. The CDR3 is 15 amino acids. The germline gives CDR1 SGHAT, CDR2 FQNNGV. This receptor was obtained from a man aged 60 to 69 with COVID-19, enrolled during active disease. The chain joins TRBV11-2 to TRBJ2-7; 8 bases line up with TRBD2. What was sequenced was peripheral blood. In DNA form, the CDR3 reads TGTGCCAGCAGCCCGGGGCGGGGGGACCCCTACGAGCAGTACTTC. Translation: CASSPGRGDPYEQYF. The full variable domain, its missing parts supplied by reference TRBV11-2 and TRBJ2-7, is EAGVAQSPRYKIIEKRQSVAFWCNPISGHATLYWYQQILGQGPKLLIQFQNNGVVDDSQLPKDRFSAERLKGVDSTLKIQPAKLEDSAVYLCASSPGRGDPYEQYFGPGTRLTVT.